This T cell receptor beta chain was captured in a study of Ad26.COV2.S vaccination and SARS-CoV-2 variants. Trimming left V 3 bases short and J 9 bases short, with 16 bases between. Germline V gene data show CDR1 as SGDLS and CDR2 as YYNGEE. This CDR3 comprises 15 residues. Assay: immunoSEQ multiplex PCR; the TCRdb copy retains only in-frame clones and omits some. The profile covers 300,000 to 350,000 clones, with 80% to 90% appearing a single time and approximately 11% taken by the ten largest. The treatment here: some 19 received Ad26.COV2.S at low or high dose, single or two shots; roughly five received placebo; per-sample allocation not given. Samples analyzed were those drawn on day 63 after the first vaccine or placebo injection. Donation came from an adult in Boston who was aged 18-55 years. An Ad26 vector carrying the Wuhan-strain SARS-CoV-2 spike served as the vaccine.

Material: peripheral blood, obtained in a trial of Ad26.COV2.S vaccine versus placebo. The gene calls are TRBV9 and TRBJ1-6, with D uncertain. This TCR derives from a person between 18 and 65 years old who received the Ad26.COV2.S COVID-19 vaccine or a placebo. The CDR3 loop reads CASSAQPDLSSPLHF. CDR3 in DNA: TGTGCCAGCAGCGCGCAGCCGGATTTAAGTTCACCCCTCCACTTT.